This entry lists 25 T cell receptor beta chains sequenced from one sample in a study of T cell responses to AZD1222 COVID-19 vaccine. This table comes from immunoSEQ multiplex PCR, and its TCRdb copy is limited to in-frame clones, with some not included. The sample records more than 100,000 clones, 85% to 90% being singletons. Sample: peripheral blood, taken on day 0 of AZD1222 vaccination. These TCRs come from an adult in good health.

CDR3 nucleotides: TGTGCCAGCAGCTTAGGGGGGTCTCGGTACGAGCAGTACTTC. This sequence encodes CASSLGGSRYEQYF. This chain connects TRBV7-3 to TRBJ2-7, with D possibly TRBD2 on 6 matching bases. CDR3 length: 14 amino acids. Germline V gene data show CDR1 as SGHTA and CDR2 as FQGTGA. V was pared by 2 bases and J by 4 bases, with 12 bases between. Looking up the rest from reference TRBV7-3 and TRBJ2-7 gives the full variable domain: GAGVSQTPSNKVTEKGKYVELRCDPISGHTALYWYRQSLGQGPEFLIYFQGTGAADDSGLPNDRFFAVRPEGSVSTLKIQRTERGDSAVYLCASSLGGSRYEQYFGPGTRLTVT.

This clone was seen only once. The chain carries TRBV6-1 and TRBJ2-1; 10 bases fit TRBD2. Per germline, CDR1 MNHNS and CDR2 SASEGT. The junction had 8 bases not matched to a gene; V was cut back by 2 bases and J by 7 bases. The CDR3 is made up of 16 amino acids. The DNA for the CDR3 is TGTGCCAGCAGTGAACTGCGGGCTAGCGGGAGAAATGAGCAGTTCTTC. It translates to CASSELRASGRNEQFF.

V and J are TRBV5-1 and TRBJ2-1; either TRBD1 or TRBD2 may fit D (6 bases each). The V gene lost 3 bases and the J gene lost 12 bases, with 19 bases spanning the gap. There are 14 residues in the CDR3. The germline V gene encodes CDR1 SGHRS and CDR2 YFSETQ. CDR3 loop: CASSWEQGGKGQFF. The CDR3 DNA reads TGCGCCAGCAGCTGGGAGCAAGGGGGGAAGGGGCAGTTCTTC.

The chain uses TRBV30 and TRBJ1-2, with D perhaps matching TRBD1 (5 bases). Germline V gene data show CDR1 as GTSNPN and CDR2 as SVGIG (reference sequence). V shed 3 bases and J shed 6 bases, with 14 bases lying between them. This CDR3 region has 13 residues. CDR3 sequence reads: CAWSREWENGYTF. CDR3 DNA sequence: TGTGCCTGGAGCAGGGAGTGGGAAAATGGCTACACCTTC.

This chain connects TRBV14 to TRBJ2-1; 9 positions match TRBD2. This CDR3 region has 16 residues. Trimming removed 4 bases from V and 0 bases from J; junction bases left unmatched: 4. Per the germline V gene, CDR1 is SGHDN and CDR2 is FVKESK. The CDR3 loop is CASSPWTSVSYNEQFF. CDR3 nucleotide sequence: TGTGCCAGCAGCCCCTGGACTAGCGTCTCCTACAATGAGCAGTTCTTC. Full variable domain (remainder filled in from reference TRBV14 and TRBJ2-1): EAGVTQFPSHSVIEKGQTVTLRCDPISGHDNLYWYRRVMGKEIKFLLHFVKESKQDESGMPNNRFLAERTGGTYSTLKVQPAELEDSGVYFCASSPWTSVSYNEQFFGPGTRLTVL.

This chain links TRBV10-1 with TRBJ2-2; D ambiguous. This CDR3 spans 14 amino acids. CDR1 is WNHNN and CDR2 is SYGVQD in the germline V gene (reference sequence). V lost 6 bases to trimming and J lost 0 bases, with 8 bases between them. The CDR3 bases are TGCGCCAGCAGGATAGACGCGAACACCGGGGAGCTGTTTTTT. Residues: CASRIDANTGELFF.

The rearrangement links TRBV6-5 to TRBJ2-7; 8 bases match TRBD1. This CDR3 has 13 amino acids. With 0 bases clipped from V and 9 bases from J, the junction kept 4 bases outside the gene matches. Germline V gives CDR1 MNHEY, CDR2 SVGAGI. As DNA, the CDR3 is TGTGCCAGCAGTTACTCGGACAGGGCAGGGCAGTACTTC. Translating gives CASSYSDRAGQYF.

V is TRBV6-5 and J is TRBJ2-1; D may be TRBD2 (6 bases). Germline V gene sequence: CDR1 MNHEY, CDR2 SVGAGI. Between the trimmed V and J ends, which lost 0 bases and 2 bases, there was a span of 11 bases. The CDR3 runs to 16 residues. This CDR3 is CASSYSRGSTYNEQFF. The CDR3 DNA sequence: TGTGCCAGCAGTTACTCGCGGGGAAGCACCTACAATGAGCAGTTCTTC.

The V gene is TRBV5-4, the J gene TRBJ2-4; D might be TRBD1 (6 bases). Trimming removed 3 bases from V and 8 bases from J, with 18 bases in between. Germline lookup yields CDR1 SGHNT and CDR2 YYREEE (reference sequence). This CDR3 has 15 amino acids. The CDR3 bases are TGTGCCAGCAGCTCCCCCGGGACAAAAAATCACATTCAGTACTTC. The encoded protein is CASSSPGTKNHIQYF.

The chain couples TRBV10-3 to TRBJ2-5, with 10 nucleotides matching TRBD2. Unmatched junction bases numbered 9, after V lost 2 bases and J lost 3 bases. Germline V gives CDR1 ENHRY, CDR2 SYGVKD. The CDR3 has 17 residues. The CDR3 DNA reads as TGTGCCATCAGTGAGCCCTCCGGGACTAGCGCTAAAGAGACCCAGTACTTC. Its protein is CAISEPSGTSAKETQYF.

The rearrangement joins TRBV4-1 to TRBJ2-1; perhaps TRBD1 as D (6 bases). The germline V gene encodes CDR1 MGHRA and CDR2 YSYEKL. V gave up 1 base and J gave up 14 bases, with 15 bases separating them. The CDR3 runs to 13 residues. The CDR3 DNA follows: TGCGCCAGCAGCCAAGTGGGGGCAGGGGTCGAGTTCTTC. Its translation: CASSQVGAGVEFF.

V gene TRBV9 combines with J gene TRBJ2-7, with TRBD1 matching 7 bases. This CDR3 contains 20 residues. The germline V gene encodes CDR1 SGDLS and CDR2 YYNGEE. V dropped 0 bases and J dropped 0; count of bases not matched to a gene: 18. CDR3: CASSVGQWGSTGQNSYEQYF. The CDR3 DNA reads TGTGCCAGCAGCGTAGGCCAGTGGGGTAGTACGGGACAGAACTCCTACGAGCAGTACTTC. The full variable domain, in which reference TRBV9 and TRBJ2-7 provide the parts outside the CDR3, is DSGVTQTPKHLITATGQRVTLRCSPRSGDLSVYWYQQSLDQGLQFLIQYYNGEERAKGNILERFSAQQFPDLHSELNLSSLELGDSALYFCASSVGQWGSTGQNSYEQYFGPGTRLTVT.

This clone was observed a handful of times. CDR3 bases: TGTGCCACCCTGTGGAACTCGGAGGGCTACACCTTC. The encoded protein is CATLWNSEGYTF. The chain is built from TRBV19 and TRBJ1-2; D is uncertain. Per the germline V gene, CDR1 is LNHDA and CDR2 is SQIVND (reference sequence). V lost 10 bases to trimming and J lost 8 bases, with 17 bases between them. The CDR3 covers 12 residues.

The J gene is TRBJ1-2, the V gene TRBV2, with 8 bases fitting TRBD1. V was clipped by 7 bases and J by 7 bases; unmatched bases: 5. The V gene's germline CDR1 is SNHLY and CDR2 FYNNEI. There are 12 residues in the CDR3. CDR3 DNA sequence: TGTGCCAGCACTGGACAGGGTGGTGGCTACACCTTC. This sequence encodes CASTGQGGGYTF.

The V call is TRBV10-2, the J call TRBJ2-1; 7 positions agree with TRBD2. Germline values: CDR1 WSHSY, CDR2 SAAADI. CDR3 length: 15 amino acids. V lost 6 bases, J lost 0 bases, and 5 bases stayed unmatched. This CDR3 is CASRPGGSSYNEQFF. The CDR3 DNA reads TGCGCCAGCAGGCCCGGGGGGAGCTCCTACAATGAGCAGTTCTTC.

The genes are TRBV4-1 and TRBJ1-5; unclear D gene. This CDR3 comprises 14 residues. Trimming stripped 4 bases from V and 8 bases from J, with 15 bases between. CDR1 is MGHRA and CDR2 is YSYEKL in the germline V gene. CDR3 sequence reads: CASSPWGRAKPQHF. The CDR3 nucleotides read TGCGCCAGCAGCCCCTGGGGAAGGGCGAAGCCCCAGCATTTT.

The chain uses TRBV5-1 and TRBJ2-7; no reliable D call. Germline V gene data show CDR1 as SGHRS and CDR2 as YFSETQ. The CDR3 sequence is 12 residues long. Trimming stripped 1 base from V and 3 bases from J, with 5 bases between. CDR3 DNA sequence: TGCGCCAGCAGCTTGACCGACTACGAGCAGTACTTC. Translated, it gives CASSLTDYEQYF.

V and J are TRBV24-1 and TRBJ2-1, with TRBD1 identical over 7 bases. Germline V lookup: CDR1 KGHDR, CDR2 SFDVKD. The junction had 6 bases not matched to a gene; V was cut back by 4 bases and J by 4 bases. The CDR3 loop spans 15 amino acids. This CDR3 reads CATSDKGASYNEQFF. The CDR3 DNA is TGTGCCACCAGTGACAAGGGGGCTTCGTACAATGAGCAGTTCTTC.

This clone turned up a few times. This chain joins TRBV19 and TRBJ2-2; possibly TRBD1 for D (5 bases). The CDR3 sequence is 13 residues long. Trimming cost V 7 bases and J 2 bases, with 8 bases left between them. Germline loops: CDR1 LNHDA, CDR2 SQIVND (reference sequence). Here the CDR3 reads CASIGQNTGELFF. The DNA of the CDR3 is TGTGCCAGTATAGGACAAAACACCGGGGAGCTGTTTTTT.

The genes are TRBV6-5 and TRBJ1-3; D perhaps matches TRBD1 (5 bases). The CDR3 is 14 residues long. Deletions cut 2 bases from V and 3 bases from J, with 8 bases between. CDR1 is MNHEY and CDR2 is SVGAGI in the germline V gene. CDR3 DNA: TGTGCCAGCAGTTACGGGCAGGGTGGAAACACCATATATTTT. Translated: CASSYGQGGNTIYF.

For the CDR3, the DNA is TGTGCCAGTAGAGCCCGGGACAGGGTACACGATGAGCAGTTCTTC. This sequence encodes CASRARDRVHDEQFF. The J gene is TRBJ2-1, the V gene TRBV19; 9 bases line up with TRBD1. This CDR3 is 15 amino acids long. Trimming cost V 6 bases and J 8 bases; bases outside gene matches: 11. Germline V gives CDR1 LNHDA, CDR2 SQIVND (reference sequence).

V and J are TRBV5-1 and TRBJ2-1, with 8 nucleotides matching TRBD2. This CDR3 spans 16 amino acids. V shed 0 bases and J 6 bases; nucleotides not matched to a gene: 8. Looked up from germline, CDR1 is SGHRS and CDR2 is YFSETQ. The CDR3 region has the DNA TGCGCCAGCAGCTTGGGAAGCGGGGGCCCCTCCAATGAGCAGTTCTTC. This translates into CASSLGSGGPSNEQFF.

This chain uses TRBV19 with TRBJ2-7; 9 bases are shared with TRBD1. The CDR3 loop spans 17 amino acids. Trimming at V came to 5 bases and at J to 4 bases, leaving 15 bases not matched to a gene. Germline CDR1 reads LNHDA; CDR2 reads SQIVND (reference sequence). Written as DNA, the CDR3 is TGTGCCAGTAGTGTCATGGGGCCGGGACAGGGAAGTTACGAGCAGTACTTC. Translating it yields CASSVMGPGQGSYEQYF.

This chain connects TRBV9 to TRBJ2-2; weak D call: TRBD1 (5 bases). Deletions cut 2 bases from V and 5 bases from J, with 13 bases between. The CDR3 has 15 amino acids. The V gene's germline CDR1 is SGDLS and CDR2 YYNGEE. The CDR3 DNA is TGTGCCAGCAGCGTGTTCCAGGGTCAGACCGGGGAGCTGTTTTTT. Amino acid sequence: CASSVFQGQTGELFF. Complete variable domain (other parts from reference TRBV9 and TRBJ2-2): DSGVTQTPKHLITATGQRVTLRCSPRSGDLSVYWYQQSLDQGLQFLIQYYNGEERAKGNILERFSAQQFPDLHSELNLSSLELGDSALYFCASSVFQGQTGELFFGEGSRLTVL.

This chain links TRBV23-1 with TRBJ2-1; the D is unclear. TRBV23-1 qualifies as an ORF whose function is uncertain. With 0 bases removed from V and 13 bases from J, the gap between germline ends came to 4 bases. This CDR3 has 10 amino acids. The CDR3 DNA is TGCGCCAGCAGTCAATCGGGACAGTTCTTC. This translates into CASSQSGQFF.